The source of this T cell receptor beta chain is a study of chemoradiotherapy in HPV16-positive cancers (dated by TCRdb to about 2022). Some background on the complete study: Candidate HPV-specific T-cell clones and common TCR motifs were defined by functional T-cell assays performed on cells from two HPV16-positive patients. The study asked whether T-cell immunity to the HPV oncoproteins E6 and E7 changes during chemoradiotherapy and whether this immunity affects survival. The candidate HPV-specific TCRs and motifs were subsequently tracked in TCR repertoires obtained from some 80 patients with HPV-related cancers. Paper-wide results and their limitations: The functional definition of HPV-specific T cells came from only a couple of HPV16-positive patients, and the survival association was reported for HPV16-positive patients. Expansion of candidate HPV-specific clones and E7-related TCR motifs was observed in the tumor microenvironment during treatment, whereas no such expansion was observed for non-HPV-specific T cells. Among HPV16-positive patients, expansion of HPV-responsive T cells during chemoradiotherapy was associated with better recurrence-free survival.

Because repertoires were sampled repeatedly during chemoradiotherapy, clonal expansion in the tumor microenvironment could be followed. This clone has only one observation. The specificity of this receptor is unknown. Per-base quality was not reported, and no clone a single base away is much larger than it. The library was prepared using the immunoSEQ multiplex PCR assay. Not all clones reach the TCRdb copy of this immuneACCESS table, which keeps in-frame sequences only. Checked studies attribute under half of the gap to unresolved V genes and leave the rest unexplained. The sample table records roughly 12,000 clones; roughly 61% of these occur just once. Together, the top ten hold roughly a fifth of the sample. Measured from the cysteine to the phenylalanine, the CDR3 is 15 residues long. Solely the CDR3 DNA is kept, with 45 bases framed from the first base. CDR1 and CDR2 are read off the germline V gene as SGHTA and FQGNSA. Trimming leaves V shorter by 2 bases and J shorter by 3 bases, with the junction holding 4 bases beyond the gene matches.

The sample was collected from a patient who underwent chemoradiotherapy. The sequence links TRBV7-2 to TRBJ2-3; TRBD2 aligns with 8 central bases. The receptor's source is a human donor with HPV-associated anogenital cancer. The DNA is TGTGCCAGCAGCTTATTGGCGGGGGGAACAGATACGCAGTATTTT. Translation gives CASSLLAGGTDTQYF.